This T cell receptor (beta chain) originates from a study of T cell responses to AZD1222 COVID-19 vaccine. General study results and limits: None of the repertoires were sampled until the peak T cell response had passed. With two AZD1222 doses given, Spike-specific TCR breadth and depth both rose. Variant regions that are unmutated are reportedly the target of nearly half of spike-specific TCRs. Females outnumbered males among donors, who were mostly white British; clonal diversity was possibly underestimated.

V was pared by 0 bases and J by 6 bases, with 18 bases between. The CDR3 sequence is 17 residues long. Germline CDR1 and CDR2: PRHDT and FYEKMQ (reference sequence). Concerning this clone itself: Its antigen is as yet unknown.

Repertoires were generated with immunoSEQ multiplex PCR, while TCRdb's copy carries only in-frame clones and drops some. In the table there are roughly 160,000 clones, around 85% of which are singletons. The clonotype originates from an adult who received the AZD1222 COVID-19 vaccine. Sequenced here: peripheral blood, sampled 28 days after the second AZD1222 dose. The chain is built from TRBV13 and TRBJ2-1; D is undetermined. CDR3 nucleotides: TGTGCCAGCAGCTTAGGCCTGGGCGAGTGGGGTGGCAATGAGCAGTTCTTC. Amino acid sequence: CASSLGLGEWGGNEQFF. Variable domain in full (rest from reference TRBV13 and TRBJ2-1): AAGVIQSPRHLIKEKRETATLKCYPIPRHDTVYWYQQGPGQDPQFLISFYEKMQSDKGSIPDRFSAQQFSDYHSELNMSSLELGDSALYFCASSLGLGEWGGNEQFFGPGTRLTVL.